This T cell receptor (beta chain) was profiled in a study of OX40 agonist ivuxolimab in advanced cancers. Overall study context: Of mixed ages from about 20 to 90 and averaging around 60 years, the group was approximately 84% male.

Method: immunoSEQ multiplex PCR; TCRdb's copy keeps in-frame clones and lacks some. The sample comprises some 90,000 clones, roughly 84% of which are singletons, and under 0.35% rests with the top ten. This clone was seen a single time. CDR3 length: 15 residues. Per germline, CDR1 MNHEY and CDR2 SVGAGI. V lost 5 bases, J lost 5 bases, and 6 bases stayed unmatched. This chain uses TRBV6-5 with TRBJ2-1, with 10 bases identical to TRBD2. Sequenced here: CD4+ or CD8+ T cells sorted from blood, sampled in a trial of the OX40 agonist ivuxolimab. This receptor was taken from an adult with an advanced solid tumor such as melanoma, head and neck, liver or kidney cancer. CDR3 sequence reads: CASSASSGGHNEQFF. Here the CDR3 DNA reads TGTGCCAGCAGTGCATCTAGCGGGGGCCACAATGAGCAGTTCTTC.